This is a list of T cell receptor beta chains from one sample in a study of beta chain features in type 1 diabetes. The table came from immunoSEQ multiplex PCR; TCRdb's copy has only in-frame clones and leaves some out. The sample lists about 39,000 clones, about half occurring once. Sequencing was done on a sample of central memory CD4+ T cells from blood. These receptors all stem from a woman in her late teens or twenties in good health. CDR3s include the opening cysteine and the closing phenylalanine or tryptophan. Fields, in order: D gene, CDR3 length, J gene, clone size, V gene, CDR3 protein, CDR3 DNA. A D gene is named only where the DNA matches it firmly. Expanded clones are given a class, and other clones once, few, many or no size at all.

d_gene: TRBD2
len: 13
j_gene: TRBJ2-1
abundance: NA
v_gene: TRBV16
CDR3aa: CASSQSEASGQFF
CDR3nt: TGTGCCAGCAGCCAATCGGAGGCTAGCGGGCAGTTCTTC

d_gene: TRBD2
len: 15
j_gene: TRBJ2-5
abundance: NA
v_gene: TRBV6-1
CDR3aa: CASSDPGRGQETQYF
CDR3nt: TGTGCCAGCAGTGACCCCGGGAGGGGGCAAGAGACCCAGTACTTC

d_gene: NA
len: 14
j_gene: TRBJ1-3
abundance: few
v_gene: TRBV19
CDR3aa: CASRPPGNGNTIYF
CDR3nt: TGTGCCAGTAGACCCCCAGGGAATGGAAACACCATATATTTT

d_gene: NA
len: 12
j_gene: TRBJ1-4
abundance: NA
v_gene: TRBV15
CDR3aa: CATSRQGEKLFF
CDR3nt: TGTGCCACCAGCAGACAGGGTGAAAAACTGTTTTTT

d_gene: NA
len: 14
j_gene: TRBJ2-3
abundance: NA
v_gene: TRBV7-2
CDR3aa: CASSFRQNADTQYF
CDR3nt: TGTGCCAGCAGCTTCAGGCAGAACGCAGATACGCAGTATTTT

d_gene: NA
len: 15
j_gene: TRBJ2-3
abundance: NA
v_gene: TRBV7-8
CDR3aa: CASSLDQGGADTQYF
CDR3nt: TGTGCCAGCAGCTTAGACCAGGGGGGTGCAGATACGCAGTATTTT

d_gene: NA
len: 15
j_gene: TRBJ1-1
abundance: few
v_gene: TRBV5-6
CDR3aa: CASSLGPTGGTEAFF
CDR3nt: TGTGCCAGCAGCTTGGGCCCCACGGGAGGCACTGAAGCTTTCTTT

d_gene: TRBD1
len: 16
j_gene: TRBJ1-6
abundance: once
v_gene: TRBV5-6
CDR3aa: CASSAGQGVANSPLHF
CDR3nt: TGTGCCAGCAGCGCGGGACAGGGGGTGGCTAATTCACCCCTCCACTTT

d_gene: TRBD2
len: 19
j_gene: TRBJ2-1
abundance: few
v_gene: TRBV9
CDR3aa: CASSVTPGLAGSSYNEQFF
CDR3nt: TGTGCCAGCAGCGTAACACCGGGACTAGCGGGGAGCTCCTACAATGAGCAGTTCTTC

d_gene: NA
len: 13
j_gene: TRBJ2-3
abundance: NA
v_gene: TRBV5-4
CDR3aa: CASSLPQGGTQYF
CDR3nt: TGTGCCAGCAGCTTGCCCCAAGGGGGTACGCAGTATTTT

d_gene: NA
len: 11
j_gene: TRBJ1-3
abundance: NA
v_gene: TRBV20-1
CDR3aa: CSAGTGNTIYF
CDR3nt: TGCAGTGCCGGGACAGGAAACACCATATATTTT

d_gene: TRBD1
len: 12
j_gene: TRBJ1-2
abundance: few
v_gene: TRBV2
CDR3aa: CASTSTGSGYTF
CDR3nt: TGTGCCAGCACCTCGACAGGGTCTGGCTACACCTTC

d_gene: NA
len: 16
j_gene: TRBJ1-5
abundance: NA
v_gene: TRBV4-2
CDR3aa: CASSQDVTYGGQPQHF
CDR3nt: TGTGCCAGCAGCCAAGATGTAACCTACGGAGGTCAGCCCCAGCATTTT

d_gene: TRBD1
len: 15
j_gene: TRBJ2-7
abundance: NA
v_gene: TRBV5-4
CDR3aa: CASSLGGGATYEQYF
CDR3nt: TGTGCCAGCAGCTTGGGAGGGGGCGCAACCTACGAGCAGTACTTC

d_gene: NA
len: 15
j_gene: TRBJ1-1
abundance: few
v_gene: TRBV30
CDR3aa: CAWTTIGGGHTEAFF
CDR3nt: TGTGCCTGGACCACCATCGGGGGAGGTCACACTGAAGCTTTCTTT

d_gene: NA
len: 14
j_gene: TRBJ1-2
abundance: NA
v_gene: TRBV5-1
CDR3aa: CASSLAVGDYGYTF
CDR3nt: TGCGCCAGCAGCTTGGCAGTCGGAGACTATGGCTACACCTTC

d_gene: NA
len: 13
j_gene: TRBJ2-1
abundance: NA
v_gene: TRBV19
CDR3aa: CASSGSSYNEQFF
CDR3nt: TGTGCCAGTAGCGGGAGTTCCTACAATGAGCAGTTCTTC

d_gene: TRBD2
len: 15
j_gene: TRBJ2-3
abundance: NA
v_gene: TRBV19
CDR3aa: CASSPGGSGRSAENF
CDR3nt: TGTGCCAGTAGCCCAGGGGGGAGCGGGAGGTCAGCGGAGAATTTT

d_gene: TRBD1
len: 12
j_gene: TRBJ2-1
abundance: few
v_gene: TRBV5-6
CDR3aa: CASSLDRGGEFF
CDR3nt: TGTGCCAGCAGCCTCGACAGGGGAGGTGAGTTCTTC

d_gene: NA
len: 14
j_gene: TRBJ2-1
abundance: NA
v_gene: TRBV6-1
CDR3aa: CASIREFSYNEQFF
CDR3nt: TGTGCCAGCATCCGGGAGTTCTCCTACAATGAGCAGTTCTTC

d_gene: TRBD2
len: 16
j_gene: TRBJ2-2
abundance: NA
v_gene: TRBV5-1
CDR3aa: CASSLSSGRDTGELFF
CDR3nt: TGCGCCAGCAGCTTGTCTAGCGGGAGGGATACCGGGGAGCTGTTTTTT

d_gene: TRBD1
len: 15
j_gene: TRBJ1-3
abundance: NA
v_gene: TRBV30
CDR3aa: CAWRADRGLGNTIYF
CDR3nt: TGTGCCTGGAGAGCCGACAGGGGGCTAGGAAACACCATATATTTT

d_gene: NA
len: 12
j_gene: TRBJ2-1
abundance: few
v_gene: TRBV11-2
CDR3aa: CASSIQYNEQFF
CDR3nt: TGTGCCAGCAGCATACAGTACAATGAGCAGTTCTTC

d_gene: TRBD2
len: 15
j_gene: TRBJ2-7
abundance: NA
v_gene: TRBV6-1
CDR3aa: CASSLRTSGSSEQYF
CDR3nt: TGTGCCAGCAGCCTTCGGACTAGCGGTAGCTCCGAGCAGTACTTC

d_gene: NA
len: 14
j_gene: TRBJ2-1
abundance: NA
v_gene: TRBV15
CDR3aa: CATSRGSGYNEQFF
CDR3nt: TGTGCCACCAGCAGAGGGAGTGGCTACAATGAGCAGTTCTTC

d_gene: NA
len: 15
j_gene: TRBJ1-1
abundance: few
v_gene: TRBV5-6
CDR3aa: CASSPPWQGNTEAFF
CDR3nt: TGTGCCAGCAGCCCACCTTGGCAGGGTAACACTGAAGCTTTCTTT

d_gene: NA
len: 15
j_gene: TRBJ2-7
abundance: NA
v_gene: TRBV9
CDR3aa: CASSKSGLGIYEQYF
CDR3nt: TGTGCCAGCAGCAAATCGGGACTGGGGATTTACGAGCAGTACTTC

d_gene: NA
len: 15
j_gene: TRBJ1-1
abundance: NA
v_gene: TRBV7-9
CDR3aa: CASSLNGRENTEAFF
CDR3nt: TGTGCCAGCAGCTTGAACGGACGGGAAAACACTGAAGCTTTCTTT

d_gene: TRBD1
len: 16
j_gene: TRBJ2-2
abundance: NA
v_gene: TRBV5-4
CDR3aa: CASSWDRGTNTGELFF
CDR3nt: TGTGCCAGCAGCTGGGACAGGGGAACGAACACCGGGGAGCTGTTTTTT

d_gene: NA
len: 11
j_gene: TRBJ2-7
abundance: NA
v_gene: TRBV20-1
CDR3aa: CSARRQSFQYF
CDR3nt: TGCAGTGCTAGGCGACAGTCCTTCCAGTACTTC

d_gene: NA
len: 14
j_gene: TRBJ1-3
abundance: NA
v_gene: TRBV30
CDR3aa: CAWSPGLSGNTIYF
CDR3nt: TGTGCCTGGAGCCCAGGGCTTTCCGGAAACACCATATATTTT

d_gene: TRBD2
len: 16
j_gene: TRBJ2-5
abundance: NA
v_gene: TRBV5-4
CDR3aa: CASSLGASGIQETQYF
CDR3nt: TGTGCCAGCAGCTTGGGAGCTAGCGGGATCCAAGAGACCCAGTACTTC

d_gene: NA
len: 15
j_gene: TRBJ1-5
abundance: NA
v_gene: TRBV18
CDR3aa: CASSPGRGEDQPQHF
CDR3nt: TGTGCCAGCTCACCGGGGCGGGGAGAGGATCAGCCCCAGCATTTT

d_gene: TRBD2
len: 17
j_gene: TRBJ2-1
abundance: NA
v_gene: TRBV11-2
CDR3aa: CASSFFSVAGGGDEQFF
CDR3nt: TGTGCCAGCAGCTTTTTTTCAGTGGCGGGAGGAGGGGATGAGCAGTTCTTC

d_gene: TRBD1
len: 17
j_gene: TRBJ1-5
abundance: NA
v_gene: TRBV7-4
CDR3aa: CASSSDRGCYSNQPQHF
CDR3nt: TGTGCCAGCAGCTCAGACAGGGGCTGCTATAGCAATCAGCCCCAGCATTTT

d_gene: NA
len: 15
j_gene: TRBJ2-3
abundance: many
v_gene: TRBV5-1
CDR3aa: CASSLGGHSTDTQYF
CDR3nt: TGCGCCAGCAGCTTGGGGGGACATTCCACAGATACGCAGTATTTT

d_gene: TRBD2
len: 14
j_gene: TRBJ2-7
abundance: NA
v_gene: TRBV6-5
CDR3aa: CASRQGGSSYEQYF
CDR3nt: TGTGCCAGCAGGCAGGGCGGGAGCTCCTACGAGCAGTACTTC

d_gene: NA
len: 12
j_gene: TRBJ1-1
abundance: once
v_gene: TRBV15
CDR3aa: CATSRDFAEAFF
CDR3nt: TGTGCCACCAGCAGAGATTTCGCTGAAGCTTTCTTT

d_gene: NA
len: 13
j_gene: TRBJ1-1
abundance: NA
v_gene: TRBV6-5
CDR3aa: CASRSGFDTEAFF
CDR3nt: TGTGCCAGCAGGTCGGGGTTTGACACTGAAGCTTTCTTT

d_gene: TRBD2
len: 12
j_gene: TRBJ2-7
abundance: few
v_gene: TRBV30
CDR3aa: CAWGTSGYEQYF
CDR3nt: TGTGCCTGGGGGACTAGCGGCTACGAGCAGTACTTC

d_gene: NA
len: 15
j_gene: TRBJ1-1
abundance: NA
v_gene: TRBV21-1
CDR3aa: CASTRIQGGETEAFF
CDR3nt: TGTGCCAGCACCAGAATACAGGGGGGCGAGACTGAAGCTTTCTTT

d_gene: TRBD1
len: 16
j_gene: TRBJ1-1
abundance: NA
v_gene: TRBV5-4
CDR3aa: CASSPKPGQGNTEAFF
CDR3nt: TGTGCCAGCAGCCCCAAGCCGGGACAGGGAAACACTGAAGCTTTCTTT

d_gene: NA
len: 14
j_gene: TRBJ2-5
abundance: NA
v_gene: TRBV25-1
CDR3aa: CASSEFSREETQYF
CDR3nt: TGTGCCAGCAGTGAATTTTCCAGGGAAGAGACCCAGTACTTC

d_gene: TRBD1
len: 15
j_gene: TRBJ1-1
abundance: NA
v_gene: TRBV4-2
CDR3aa: CASSQEVRGRDGAFF
CDR3nt: TGTGCCAGCAGCCAAGAAGTCAGGGGGCGAGATGGAGCTTTCTTT

d_gene: NA
len: 13
j_gene: TRBJ2-5
abundance: few
v_gene: TRBV2
CDR3aa: CASSEGREETQYF
CDR3nt: TGTGCCAGCAGTGAAGGACGGGAGGAGACCCAGTACTTC

d_gene: TRBD1
len: 15
j_gene: TRBJ1-5
abundance: once
v_gene: TRBV7-9
CDR3aa: CASSLTGDSNQPQHF
CDR3nt: TGTGCCAGCAGCTTAACAGGGGATAGCAATCAGCCCCAGCATTTT

d_gene: TRBD1
len: 14
j_gene: TRBJ2-7
abundance: once
v_gene: TRBV7-9
CDR3aa: CASEDRALSYEQYF
CDR3nt: TGTGCCAGCGAAGACAGGGCTCTCTCCTACGAGCAGTACTTC

d_gene: TRBD2
len: 13
j_gene: TRBJ2-7
abundance: NA
v_gene: TRBV30
CDR3aa: CAWSISGEYEQYF
CDR3nt: TGTGCCTGGAGTATAAGCGGGGAGTACGAGCAGTACTTC

d_gene: NA
len: 14
j_gene: TRBJ1-3
abundance: NA
v_gene: TRBV4-2
CDR3aa: CASSPRGSGNTIYF
CDR3nt: TGTGCCAGCAGCCCCAGGGGTTCTGGAAACACCATATATTTT

d_gene: NA
len: 16
j_gene: TRBJ2-7
abundance: NA
v_gene: TRBV2
CDR3aa: CASIPLLGVQSYKQYF
CDR3nt: TGTGCCAGCATACCGCTCCTAGGGGTGCAGTCCTACAAGCAGTACTTC

d_gene: NA
len: 15
j_gene: TRBJ2-3
abundance: few
v_gene: TRBV6-1
CDR3aa: CASSVASDSTDTQYF
CDR3nt: TGTGCCAGCAGCGTAGCTAGCGATAGCACAGATACGCAGTATTTT